The 20 T cell receptor beta chains below were found in one sample sequenced in a study of circulating and synovial CD4+ cells in juvenile arthritis (dated by TCRdb to 2014 to 2015). Receptors were amplified or captured by the immunoSEQ multiplex PCR assay. Imported from immuneACCESS, the table was reduced by TCRdb to in-frame sequences with V and J called. These copies leave out some clones; in studies compared against another copy, an unresolved V gene accounts for under half, and the cause of the remainder is not known. Recorded for this sample are about 30,000 clones; 93% of them occurred a single time. The biggest ten clones account for 2.5% to 3% of the sample. The sequenced sample consisted of CD4+ T cells from blood. The receptors derive from a human donor with juvenile idiopathic arthritis.

The genes are TRBV11-3 and TRBJ2-7; 8 positions agree with TRBD1. Germline V CDR1 and CDR2: SGHNT, YENEEA. The CDR3 consists of 12 residues. After removal of 5 bases from V and 9 bases from J, the junction contained 6 bases not matched to a gene. CDR3 bases: TGTGCCAGCAGCCACAGGGGGAAAAGGCAGTACTTC. It specifies CASSHRGKRQYF. The full variable domain, in which reference TRBV11-3 and TRBJ2-7 provide the parts outside the CDR3, is EAGVVQSPRYKIIEKKQPVAFWCNPISGHNTLYWYLQNLGQGPELLIRYENEEAVDDSQLPKDRFSAERLKGVDSTLKIQPAELGDSAVYLCASSHRGKRQYFGPGTRLTVT.

This clone was recorded only once. The chain couples TRBV28 to TRBJ1-3; tentative D call: TRBD1 (6 bases). The V end was cut by 1 base, the J end by 2 bases, with 9 bases between. Germline-derived CDR1 and CDR2 are MDHEN and SYDVKM. CDR3 length: 15 amino acids. CDR3 residues: CASSLLAGAGNTIYF. The CDR3 bases are TGTGCCAGCAGTTTATTGGCAGGGGCTGGAAACACCATATATTTT. Full variable domain (outside the CDR3, taken from reference TRBV28 and TRBJ1-3): DVKVTQSSRYLVKRTGEKVFLECVQDMDHENMFWYRQDPGLGLRLIYFSYDVKMKEKGDIPEGYSVSREKKERFSLILESASTNQTSMYLCASSLLAGAGNTIYFGEGSWLTVV.

V is TRBV11-2 and J is TRBJ1-5; D possibly corresponds to TRBD1 (5 bases). V lost 1 base and J lost 6, with 10 bases in between. Germline lookup yields CDR1 SGHAT and CDR2 FQNNGV. The CDR3 totals 14 residues. The CDR3: CASSLGGAGQPQHF. As DNA, the CDR3 is TGTGCCAGCAGCTTAGGGGGCGCCGGTCAGCCCCAGCATTTT.

This clone was seen once. V usage is TRBV18 and J usage is TRBJ2-5; no clear D. The CDR3 totals 13 residues. Germline CDR1 is KGHSH and CDR2 is LQKENI. Trimming took 2 bases from V and 1 from J, leaving 5 bases between them. The CDR3 protein is CASSPYSQETQYF. The DNA for the CDR3 is TGTGCCAGCTCACCATATAGCCAAGAGACCCAGTACTTC.

V usage is TRBV9 and J usage is TRBJ2-3; 9 nucleotides line up with TRBD2. Losses at the gene ends were 0 bases for V and 0 bases for J; bases not matched to a gene: 5. Germline CDR1 is SGDLS and CDR2 is YYNGEE. CDR3 length equals 17 residues. For the CDR3, the DNA is TGTGCCAGCAGCGTAGTGCCCCTAGCGGGGAGCACAGATACGCAGTATTTT. Residues: CASSVVPLAGSTDTQYF.

The chain recombines TRBV5-5 with TRBJ1-1, with D maybe TRBD1 (5 bases). This CDR3 spans 14 amino acids. Trimming left V 7 bases short and J 2 bases short, with 15 bases between. Germline CDR1 reads SGHKS; CDR2 reads YYEKEE (reference sequence). As DNA, the CDR3 is TGTGCCAGCGCCCCTCAAGGGGCTAACACTGAAGCTTTCTTT. Residues: CASAPQGANTEAFF.

The CDR3, as DNA: TGTGCCAGCAGGGCCGCCCCCGTATTAGCGGGAGTCAACAATGAGCAGTTCTTC. It translates to CASRAAPVLAGVNNEQFF. The chain uses TRBV5-4 and TRBJ2-1, with 9 bases that match TRBD2. The CDR3 is 18 residues long. V lost 5 bases to trimming and J lost 5 bases; unmatched junction nucleotides: 17. Germline CDR1 and CDR2: SGHNT and YYREEE (reference sequence).

The chain joins TRBV6-5 to TRBJ2-7; 12 nucleotides line up with TRBD1. V shed 5 bases and J 6 bases; nucleotides not matched to a gene: 8. The CDR3 runs to 15 residues. The germline gives CDR1 MNHEY, CDR2 SVGAGI. The CDR3 here is CASSTPGTGGFEQYF. The CDR3 DNA reads as TGTGCCAGCAGTACCCCCGGGACAGGGGGCTTCGAGCAGTACTTC.

The genes are TRBV29-1 and TRBJ2-6, with TRBD1 matching over 7 bases. The CDR3 is 15 residues long. Trimming at V came to 6 bases and at J to 4 bases, leaving 9 bases not matched to a gene. CDR1 and CDR2 (germline): SQVTM, ANQGSEA. CDR3 residues: CSVQDRSSGANVLTF. CDR3 in DNA: TGCAGCGTCCAGGACAGGTCATCCGGGGCCAACGTCCTGACTTTC.

CDR3 protein: CASRPEATTIDTQYF. CDR3 sequence (DNA): TGTGCCAGCAGACCCGAGGCGACTACCATAGATACGCAGTATTTT. The chain recombines TRBV5-5 with TRBJ2-3, with a weak D call TRBD2 (5 bases). Germline-derived CDR1 and CDR2 are SGHKS and YYEKEE (reference sequence). The CDR3 sequence is 15 residues long. Between the trimmed V and J ends, which lost 5 bases and 5 bases, there was a span of 18 bases.

The rearrangement joins TRBV6-1 to TRBJ1-1; tentatively, D is TRBD1 (6 bases). CDR3 length equals 13 residues. The germline CDR1 and CDR2 sequences are MNHNS and SASEGT. Trimming left V 5 bases short and J 4 bases short, with 11 bases between. The CDR3 nucleotides read TGTGCCAGCAGTTCCCGAGGGGGCACTGAAGCTTTCTTT. This codes for CASSSRGGTEAFF.

The chain recombines TRBV29-1 with TRBJ2-6; possible D gene TRBD2, 7 bases. V lost 4 bases and J 4 bases, leaving 11 bases between the germline ends. CDR3 length: 14 amino acids. Germline lookup yields CDR1 SQVTM and CDR2 ANQGSEA. The CDR3 DNA sequence: TGCAGCGTTGGACGGGGGGCCGGGGCCAACGTCCTGACTTTC. This encodes CSVGRGAGANVLTF.

This clone was seen only once. The chain links TRBV7-2 to TRBJ2-7; 7 bases match TRBD2. V was pared by 1 base and J by 4 bases, with 7 bases of the junction left unmatched. Germline V gene data show CDR1 as SGHTA and CDR2 as FQGNSA. CDR3 length equals 15 residues. This CDR3 reads CASSLERGSGYEQYF. The CDR3 DNA follows: TGTGCCAGCAGCTTAGAGCGGGGTAGCGGTTACGAGCAGTACTTC.

This chain connects TRBV7-6 to TRBJ2-5; D is uncertain. The CDR3 length is 12 residues. Trimming left V 5 bases short and J 0 bases short, with 4 bases between. Germline V gene sequence: CDR1 SGHVS, CDR2 FNYEAQ. The DNA for the CDR3 is TGTGCCAGCAGCGCGTACCAAGAGACCCAGTACTTC. This encodes CASSAYQETQYF.

The sample holds a few counts of this clone. CDR3 DNA sequence: TGTGCCAGCTCAACTCAGGGTAGGGACACTGAAGCTTTCTTT. Translating gives CASSTQGRDTEAFF. The V gene is TRBV18, the J gene TRBJ1-1; D is possibly TRBD1 (5 bases). Trimming took 5 bases from V and 3 from J, leaving 13 bases between them. The CDR3 extends over 14 amino acids. The germline CDR1 and CDR2 sequences are KGHSH and LQKENI.

This rearrangement joins TRBV29-1 to TRBJ1-1; no definite D call. Germline assignment: CDR1 SQVTM and CDR2 ANQGSEA. V gave up 4 bases and J gave up 2 bases, with 17 bases separating them. The CDR3 runs to 15 residues. This chain's CDR3 is CSVGIIVDFNTEAFF. As DNA, the CDR3 is TGCAGCGTTGGAATTATTGTAGACTTTAACACTGAAGCTTTCTTT.

V is TRBV18 and J is TRBJ1-5, with a possible D match to TRBD1 (6 bases). Germline V lookup: CDR1 KGHSH, CDR2 LQKENI. The CDR3 consists of 15 residues. Trimming took 2 bases from V and 0 from J, leaving 8 bases between them. CDR3 coding DNA: TGTGCCAGCTCACCAACAGGGAGTAGCAATCAGCCCCAGCATTTT. Amino acid sequence: CASSPTGSSNQPQHF.

The rearrangement uses TRBV28 and TRBJ2-7, with D tentatively TRBD2 (7 bases). V lost 5 bases to trimming and J lost 1 base, with 18 bases between them. Per the germline V gene, CDR1 is MDHEN and CDR2 is SYDVKM. The CDR3 is 16 residues long. Here the CDR3 DNA reads TGTGCCAGCAGTCCGGGGGGCACACTTGCTTCCTACGAGCAGTACTTC. This translates into CASSPGGTLASYEQYF.

The rearrangement links TRBV11-2 to TRBJ2-1; TRBD2 agrees at 13 bases. Germline-derived CDR1 and CDR2 are SGHAT and FQNNGV. The CDR3 runs 15 residues. V dropped 5 bases and J dropped 7; count of bases not matched to a gene: 5. CDR3: CASSEETSGRNEQFF. DNA for the CDR3: TGTGCCAGCAGCGAGGAGACTAGCGGGAGGAATGAGCAGTTCTTC.

This clone was recorded only once. The chain has TRBV19 and TRBJ2-4, with D maybe TRBD1 (5 bases). This CDR3 spans 14 amino acids. Germline V gene data show CDR1 as LNHDA and CDR2 as SQIVND (reference sequence). Trimming left V 7 bases short and J 4 bases short, with 14 bases between. The CDR3 bases are TGTGCCAGTAATATCCAGGGTAATAAAAACATTCAGTACTTC. This translates into CASNIQGNKNIQYF.